This TCR beta chain was retrieved from a study of cytomegalovirus exposure and HLA in healthy donors. Primers for the PCR totalled 60 Vbeta and 13 Jbeta. TCRdb's table, derived via immunoSEQ multiplex PCR, lists solely in-frame clones and lacks some. This sample has roughly 160,000 clones, with roughly four fifths found just once. The CDR3 runs to 16 residues. Trimming took off 1 base at V and 2 bases at J, with 11 bases between the two ends. Germline assignment: CDR1 SGHAT and CDR2 FQNNGV. In the case of this clone: Its antigen is undetermined.

Study-wide points: In presence/absence analyses, roughly uniform sequencing depth across donors was assumed. Segments of the TCR beta V type were, in most cases, productive about 87% or about 30% of the time in an earlier analysis. A later analysis showed HLA-associated TCR beta chains outstripping equally common others in clonal expansion.

The clonotype originates from a middle-aged man in good health and CMV-seropositive. The sequenced material came from PBMCs. The rearrangement links TRBV11-2 to TRBJ2-2; D might be TRBD1 (5 bases). As DNA, the CDR3 is TGTGCCAGCAGCTTAGCGGAAGGACACAACACCGGGGAGCTGTTTTTT. Its protein product is CASSLAEGHNTGELFF.